The next 32 T cell receptor beta chains were all read from a single sample in a study of T cell responses to AZD1222 COVID-19 vaccine. The repertoire was sequenced with immunoSEQ multiplex PCR; TCRdb's copy has only in-frame clones and lacks some. Of about 180,000 clones listed, about 93% are singletons. This specimen consisted of peripheral blood, obtained 28 days after the second dose of the MenACWY control vaccine. Receptors originate from an adult who received the MenACWY meningococcal vaccine as a control.

The J gene is TRBJ2-2, the V gene TRBV7-9, with D possibly being TRBD1 (5 bases). The germline gives CDR1 SEHNR, CDR2 FQNEAQ (reference sequence). Trimming removed 5 bases from V and 3 bases from J, with 7 bases in between. CDR3 size: 13 residues. The DNA of the CDR3 is TGTGCCAGCAGCCCCAGGGACACCGGGGAGCTGTTTTTT. Protein: CASSPRDTGELFF.

This clone was counted a single time. V is TRBV12-3 or TRBV12-4 and J is TRBJ1-6; maybe TRBD1 (6 bases). V was pared by 5 bases and J by 4 bases, with 6 bases between. The CDR3 consists of 13 residues. The DNA for the CDR3 is TGTGCCAGCAGTGACAGGTATAATTCACCCCTCCACTTT. This gives the protein CASSDRYNSPLHF.

This rearrangement joins TRBV2 to TRBJ1-4; 7 nucleotides match TRBD1. The V and J ends lost 4 bases and 2 bases, in that order; junction bases with no gene match: 4. In germline, CDR1 is SNHLY, CDR2 FYNNEI. CDR3 size: 15 residues. The CDR3 loop is CASSVNRGTNEKLFF. For the CDR3, the DNA is TGTGCCAGCAGTGTCAACAGGGGTACTAATGAAAAACTGTTTTTT.

The V gene is TRBV10-2, the J gene TRBJ2-2, with D unresolved. Germline loops: CDR1 WSHSY, CDR2 SAAADI. V was pared by 10 bases and J by 0 bases, with 6 bases between. The CDR3 covers 12 residues. The DNA for the CDR3 is TGCGCCACGAGCCCGAACACCGGGGAGCTGTTTTTT. This sequence encodes CATSPNTGELFF.

This chain links TRBV6-2 or TRBV6-3 with TRBJ2-5; TRBD2 aligns across 10 bases. The J segment lost 1 base and the V segment lost 4 bases, leaving 6 bases of the junction unmatched. CDR1 is MNHEY and CDR2 is SVGEGT in the germline V gene. This CDR3 contains 16 residues. CDR3 sequence reads: CASSFPSGGTQETQYF. In nucleotides, the CDR3 is TGTGCCAGCAGTTTTCCTAGCGGGGGAACCCAAGAGACCCAGTACTTC.

The CDR3 here is CASSPSGGLTDTQYF. The DNA of the CDR3 is TGTGCCAGCAGCCCGAGCGGGGGCCTCACAGATACGCAGTATTTT. The rearrangement uses TRBV3-1 (or the pseudogene TRBV3-2) and TRBJ2-3; the match to TRBD2 covers 8 bases. CDR3 size: 15 residues. Per the germline V gene, CDR1 is LGHDT and CDR2 is YNNKEL (reference sequence). V dropped 4 bases and J dropped 2; count of bases not matched to a gene: 5.

The chain couples TRBV7-8 to TRBJ1-2; D unclear. With 5 bases removed from V and 1 base from J, the gap between germline ends came to 11 bases. From germline, CDR1 is SGHVS and CDR2 FQNEAQ. The length of the CDR3 is 14 residues. CDR3 DNA: TGTGCCAGCAGCCCTATGACCGTTAACTATGGCTACACCTTC. Translating it yields CASSPMTVNYGYTF.

This clone was counted only a few times. The genes are TRBV5-5 and TRBJ1-1; D not certain. The V gene lost 0 bases and the J gene lost 1 base, with 4 bases spanning the gap. From germline, CDR1 is SGHKS and CDR2 YYEKEE (reference sequence). The CDR3 extends over 13 amino acids. This CDR3 reads CASSLERNTEAFF. The CDR3, as DNA: TGTGCCAGCAGCTTGGAAAGGAACACTGAAGCTTTCTTT.

The chain couples TRBV11-2 to TRBJ2-5; TRBD2 agrees at 8 bases. This CDR3 contains 16 residues. V trimming: 5 bases; J trimming: 4 bases; junction bases outside the gene matches: 12. Germline-derived CDR1 and CDR2 are SGHAT and FQNNGV. This CDR3 reads CASSREGGLVGETQYF. In DNA form, the CDR3 reads TGTGCCAGCAGCCGGGAGGGGGGTCTTGTGGGAGAGACCCAGTACTTC.

This chain joins TRBV3-1 (or the pseudogene TRBV3-2) and TRBJ2-5; D call uncertain. The CDR3 runs 13 residues. Germline V CDR1 and CDR2: LGHDT, YNNKEL (reference sequence). V lost 4 bases and J 6 bases, leaving 12 bases between the germline ends. The CDR3 DNA reads TGTGCCAGCAGCCCGCTGGCTTCGAAGACCCAGTACTTC. Amino acids: CASSPLASKTQYF.

This clone was recorded only once. The chain recombines TRBV18 with TRBJ2-7; D might be TRBD2 (5 bases). V was trimmed by 10 bases and J by 5 bases, leaving 18 bases between them. CDR1 and CDR2 (germline): KGHSH, LQKENI. This CDR3 comprises 13 residues. The CDR3 here is CATCLNARDEQYF. The CDR3 bases are TGTGCCACCTGCTTGAATGCGCGGGACGAGCAGTACTTC.

This clone is a singleton in its sample. The chain couples TRBV18 to TRBJ1-5; tentatively, D is TRBD1 (5 bases). This CDR3 has 13 residues. V was pared by 3 bases and J by 9 bases, with 12 bases between. Germline CDR1 reads KGHSH; CDR2 reads LQKENI. The DNA of the CDR3 is TGTGCCAGCTCACCCCAGGGTATTCGGCCCCAGCATTTT. Translated: CASSPQGIRPQHF.

The gene calls are TRBV6-5 and TRBJ1-3; TRBD1 aligns across 7 bases. Germline loops: CDR1 MNHEY, CDR2 SVGAGI. V shed 8 bases, J shed 4 bases, and the junction held 11 bases outside the gene matches. The CDR3 consists of 15 residues. CDR3 sequence reads: CASWDRPGQGNTIYF. Here the CDR3 DNA reads TGTGCCAGCTGGGATAGACCGGGACAGGGAAACACCATATATTTT.

The CDR3 DNA follows: TGCGCCAGCAGCCCCTCTTCTGGGAGCTATGGCTACACCTTC. Residues: CASSPSSGSYGYTF. This rearrangement joins TRBV4-3 to TRBJ1-2; D is undetermined. Trimming stripped 4 bases from V and 4 bases from J, with 13 bases between. From germline, CDR1 is LGHNA and CDR2 YSLEER. CDR3 length: 14 amino acids.

V is TRBV6-2 or TRBV6-3 and J is TRBJ1-5; D not certain. This CDR3 contains 15 residues. Germline V gene lookup returns CDR1 MNHEY and CDR2 SVGEGT. The V gene lost 2 bases and the J gene lost 2 bases, with 10 bases spanning the gap. Written as DNA, the CDR3 is TGTGCCAGCAGTTACCAGAGAATCGGCAATCAGCCCCAGCATTTT. Translating it yields CASSYQRIGNQPQHF.

The J gene is TRBJ1-1, the V gene TRBV19; D not certain. The germline V gene has CDR1 LNHDA and CDR2 SQIVND (reference sequence). The V and J ends lost 1 base and 2 bases respectively, with 8 bases between them. The CDR3 is 14 amino acids. The DNA for the CDR3 is TGTGCCAGTAGTATAGGACCCGAAAACACTGAAGCTTTCTTT. Translating it yields CASSIGPENTEAFF.

The chain combines TRBV9 with TRBJ2-5, with D possibly called TRBD1 or TRBD2 (6 bases each). V was trimmed by 0 bases and J by 9 bases, leaving 18 bases between them. The CDR3 sequence is 15 residues long. Germline CDR1 reads SGDLS; CDR2 reads YYNGEE. The CDR3 sequence is CASSVEMGGAAPQYF. Written as DNA, the CDR3 is TGTGCCAGCAGCGTAGAAATGGGGGGCGCGGCGCCCCAGTACTTC.

The chain couples TRBV27 to TRBJ2-7; a possible D gene is TRBD1 (6 bases). Germline V gives CDR1 MNHEY, CDR2 SMNVEV (reference sequence). Between the trimmed V and J ends, which lost 0 bases and 6 bases, there was a span of 15 bases. This CDR3 spans 15 amino acids. The CDR3 bases are TGTGCCAGCAGTTTATCGGCAGGGGTTCATGGCGAGCAGTACTTC. It is translated as CASSLSAGVHGEQYF.

The sample holds one count of this clone. This chain joins TRBV5-6 and TRBJ1-6, with D possibly matching TRBD1 (6 bases). The germline V and J ends were trimmed by 2 bases and 2 bases, with 11 bases remaining between them. Germline CDR1 and CDR2: SGHDT and YYEEEE. This CDR3 spans 16 amino acids. The CDR3 region is CASSLRRDTYNSPLHF. Here the CDR3 DNA reads TGTGCCAGCAGCTTACGCCGGGACACCTATAATTCACCCCTCCACTTT.

The chain employs TRBV30 and TRBJ2-3, with 10 bases identical to TRBD2. V shed 3 bases and J 5 bases; nucleotides not matched to a gene: 14. The CDR3 extends over 17 amino acids. Germline V gene lookup returns CDR1 GTSNPN and CDR2 SVGIG (reference sequence). The DNA of the CDR3 is TGTGCCTGGAGCAAAAAGCGGGGGGGCAACTCTGTAGATACGCAGTATTTT. Translating gives CAWSKKRGGNSVDTQYF.

V gene TRBV19 combines with J gene TRBJ1-3; D ambiguous. The CDR3 spans 13 residues. The germline gives CDR1 LNHDA, CDR2 SQIVND (reference sequence). The V end lost 8 bases, the J end lost 3 bases, and 11 bases lay between the germline ends. DNA for the CDR3: TGTGCCAGTTCCCCCCCTTATGGAAACACCATATATTTT. Protein: CASSPPYGNTIYF.

The chain has TRBV7-6 and TRBJ1-6; D is unresolved. CDR1 is SGHVS, CDR2 FNYEAQ, per germline. CDR3 length: 16 residues. The V end lost 1 base, the J end lost 0 bases, and 7 bases lay between the germline ends. The CDR3 DNA reads TGTGCCAGCAGCTTAGACGGTCGCTCCTATAATTCACCCCTCCACTTT. This encodes CASSLDGRSYNSPLHF. The variable domain in full, completed from reference TRBV7-6 and TRBJ1-6, reads GAGVSQSPRYKVTKRGQDVALRCDPISGHVSLYWYRQALGQGPEFLTYFNYEAQQDKSGLPNDRFSAERPEGSISTLTIQRTEQRDSAMYRCASSLDGRSYNSPLHFGNGTRLTVT.

The genes are TRBV27 and TRBJ2-3; TRBD2 is a possible D gene (6 bases). CDR3 length equals 15 residues. Germline loops: CDR1 MNHEY, CDR2 SMNVEV (reference sequence). Deletions cut 3 bases from V and 0 bases from J, with 10 bases between. The CDR3 sequence: CASSLEGGSTDTQYF. The CDR3 nucleotides are TGTGCCAGCAGTTTGGAGGGTGGTAGCACAGATACGCAGTATTTT.

J is TRBJ2-7 and V is TRBV7-2; no firm D call. The V end was cut by 5 bases, the J end by 3 bases, with 14 bases between. The length of the CDR3 is 14 residues. Germline V gene lookup returns CDR1 SGHTA and CDR2 FQGNSA. In DNA, the CDR3 is TGTGCCAGCAGCATAGGGTTTTTGGGCTACGAGCAGTACTTC. Its protein product is CASSIGFLGYEQYF.

V is TRBV7-9 and J is TRBJ1-1, with D unresolved. CDR1 is SEHNR and CDR2 is FQNEAQ in the germline V gene (reference sequence). The CDR3 has 12 residues. Trimming left V 2 bases short and J 5 bases short, with 6 bases between. CDR3 residues: CASSLSDTEAFF. The DNA of the CDR3 is TGTGCCAGCAGCTTATCGGATACTGAAGCTTTCTTT.

V is TRBV7-9 and J is TRBJ1-1; D ambiguous. This CDR3 is 14 amino acids long. The V end lost 1 base, the J end lost 6 bases, and 12 bases lay between the germline ends. The germline CDR1 and CDR2 sequences are SEHNR and FQNEAQ (reference sequence). The CDR3 sequence: CASSLVSSGSEAFF. CDR3 DNA: TGTGCCAGCAGCTTAGTCTCTTCGGGGTCTGAAGCTTTCTTT.

This rearrangement joins TRBV30 to TRBJ1-6, with D unclear. The germline CDR1 and CDR2 sequences are GTSNPN and SVGIG (reference sequence). This CDR3 region has 13 residues. Trimming shortened V by 3 bases and J by 7 bases, and 10 bases separated the two germline ends. The CDR3 loop reads CAWREWANSPLHF. The CDR3 DNA follows: TGTGCCTGGAGGGAATGGGCGAATTCACCCCTCCACTTT.

This chain links TRBV6-2 or TRBV6-3 with TRBJ1-1, with D maybe TRBD1 (5 bases). The germline CDR1 and CDR2 sequences are MNHEY and SVGEGT. Trimming took off 2 bases at V and 4 bases at J, with 14 bases between the two ends. This CDR3 has 15 amino acids. The CDR3 sequence: CASSYGRVGGTEAFF. The CDR3 DNA sequence: TGTGCCAGCAGTTACGGTCGGGTCGGGGGCACTGAAGCTTTCTTT.

The V call is TRBV2, the J call TRBJ2-3, with D possibly being TRBD2 (6 bases). Germline V gene data show CDR1 as SNHLY and CDR2 as FYNNEI. Deletions cut 8 bases from V and 3 bases from J, with 24 bases between. This CDR3 region has 17 residues. The CDR3 here is CASGGFTGTFKTDTQYF. The CDR3 coding sequence is TGTGCCAGCGGGGGGTTCACCGGGACTTTTAAAACAGATACGCAGTATTTT.

The chain employs TRBV25-1 and TRBJ1-2, with D uncertain. From germline, CDR1 is MGHDK and CDR2 SYGVNS. CDR3 size: 17 residues. V lost 4 bases, J lost 0 bases, and 18 bases lay in between. CDR3 bases: TGTGCCAGCAGTGGAAATGGGAGAAGTCGAACTAACTATGGCTACACCTTC. This codes for CASSGNGRSRTNYGYTF.

V gene TRBV7-2 combines with J gene TRBJ2-3; the D gene could be TRBD1 or TRBD2 (5 bases each). CDR1 is SGHTA and CDR2 is FQGNSA in the germline V gene. The CDR3 has 16 amino acids. V was cut by 1 base and J by 10 bases, with 21 bases left in between. Here the CDR3 reads CASSLVWDLGPSAQYF. CDR3 DNA: TGTGCCAGCAGCTTAGTTTGGGACCTAGGACCGTCGGCGCAGTATTTT.

The V and J genes are TRBV4-1 and TRBJ2-1; D is possibly TRBD1 (6 bases). Between the trimmed V and J ends, which lost 2 bases and 0 bases, there was a span of 17 bases. The CDR3 is made up of 18 amino acids. The germline V gene encodes CDR1 MGHRA and CDR2 YSYEKL. CDR3: CASSQLRGAHSSYNEQFF. In nucleotides, the CDR3 is TGCGCCAGCAGCCAACTCAGGGGAGCTCATAGCTCCTACAATGAGCAGTTCTTC.